The present T cell receptor beta chain was sequenced within a study of control samples from healthy donors and cancer patients. Sequencing was performed with immunoSEQ multiplex PCR; in TCRdb, only in-frame clones are kept and a portion is missing. The sample yields about 170,000 clones, around 88% seen once. The CDR3 runs to 15 residues. Germline trimming cut 4 bases from V and 7 bases from J; bases unmatched to any gene: 13. Germline V gene data show CDR1 as SGHRS and CDR2 as YFSETQ. The sequenced material came from blood. This sequence was found in a woman in her twenties or thirties in good health. This chain uses TRBV5-1 with TRBJ1-2; 7 positions match TRBD1. In nucleotides, the CDR3 is TGCGCCAGCAGCCCCCGGTCAGACAGGGCAACTGGCTACACCTTC. It codes for CASSPRSDRATGYTF.